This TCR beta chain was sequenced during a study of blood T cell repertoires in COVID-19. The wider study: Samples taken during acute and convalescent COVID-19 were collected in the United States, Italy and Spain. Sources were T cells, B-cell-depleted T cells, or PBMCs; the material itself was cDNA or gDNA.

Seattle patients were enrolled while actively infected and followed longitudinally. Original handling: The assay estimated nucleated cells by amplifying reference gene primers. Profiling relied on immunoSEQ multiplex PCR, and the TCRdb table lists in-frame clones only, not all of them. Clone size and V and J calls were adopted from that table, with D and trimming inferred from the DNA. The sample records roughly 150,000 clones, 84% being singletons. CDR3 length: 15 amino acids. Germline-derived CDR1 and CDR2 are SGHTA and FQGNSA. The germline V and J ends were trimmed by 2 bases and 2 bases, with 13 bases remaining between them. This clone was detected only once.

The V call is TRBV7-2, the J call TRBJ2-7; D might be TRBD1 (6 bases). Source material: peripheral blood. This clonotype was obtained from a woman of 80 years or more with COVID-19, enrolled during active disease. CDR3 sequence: CASSLSLQGTYEQYF. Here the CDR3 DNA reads TGTGCCAGCAGCTTAAGTCTCCAGGGGACCTACGAGCAGTACTTC.